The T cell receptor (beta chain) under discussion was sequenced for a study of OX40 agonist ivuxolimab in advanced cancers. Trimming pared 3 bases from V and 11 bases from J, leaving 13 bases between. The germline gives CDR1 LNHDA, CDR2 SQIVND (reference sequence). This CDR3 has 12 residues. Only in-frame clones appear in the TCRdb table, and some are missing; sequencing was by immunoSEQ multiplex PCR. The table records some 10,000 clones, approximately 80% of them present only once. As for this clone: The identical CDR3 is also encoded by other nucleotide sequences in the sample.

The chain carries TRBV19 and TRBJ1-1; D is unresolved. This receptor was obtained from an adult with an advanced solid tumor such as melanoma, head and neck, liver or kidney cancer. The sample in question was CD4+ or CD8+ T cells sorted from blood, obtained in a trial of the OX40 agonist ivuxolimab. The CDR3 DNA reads TGTGCCAGTAGTATTGGAGGACTTGAGGCTTTCTTT. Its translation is CASSIGGLEAFF.